This is a list of T cell receptor beta chains from one sample in a study of T-cell reconstitution after alpha-beta-depleted transplantation in children. TCRdb processed the PCR reads anew with MiXCR; each CDR3 protein has one entry. This repertoire shows under 250,000 distinct CDR3 sequences, about a sixth found once; its top ten account for around 45%. The sample was PBMCs, mostly from graft donor cells, taken 360 days after TCRalphabeta/CD19-depleted stem cell transplant. All receptors derive from a male patient aged 2-15 years who had a stem cell transplant for acute lymphoblastic leukemia, so the T cells may come from the graft donor. The CDR3 runs from the conserved cysteine through the conserved F or W. D genes are given only for firm matches. Clone size is stated in some rows and not others, as once, few, many or a class when expanded.

d_gene	abundance	v_gene	j_gene	CDR3nt	CDR3aa
-	-	TRBV12-5	TRBJ2-7	TGTGCTAGTGGTTTAAGCATAAGCTACGAGCAGTACTTC	CASGLSISYEQYF
-	few	TRBV7-8	TRBJ2-1	TGTGCCAGCAGCTTTTACGGGACAATCTACAATGAGCAGTTCTTC	CASSFYGTIYNEQFF
-	-	TRBV28	TRBJ2-7	TGTGCCAGCAGTTTATTGGGGAGTCGGTCCTACGAGCAGTACTTC	CASSLLGSRSYEQYF
TRBD2	-	TRBV5-1	TRBJ2-5	TGCGCCAGCAGCTTGCTGGGTAGCGGGGAAGAGACCCAGTACTTC	CASSLLGSGEETQYF
TRBD1	-	TRBV12-3/TRBV12-4	TRBJ2-2	TGTGCCAGCAGTTTCCAACAGGGGGTAACCGGGGAGCTGTTTTTT	CASSFQQGVTGELFF
-	-	TRBV12-3/TRBV12-4	TRBJ1-4	TGTGCCAGCACCCTTTTCAGGAGGCCTAATGAAAAACTGTTTTTT	CASTLFRRPNEKLFF
-	-	TRBV6-5	TRBJ2-7	TGTGCCAGCAGTTACTCCGAAGGTTTGGCGCAGTACTTC	CASSYSEGLAQYF
-	-	TRBV7-6	TRBJ2-2	TGTGCCAGCAGCCAAACTACAGGTAGACGCACCGGGGAGCTGTTTTTT	CASSQTTGRRTGELFF
TRBD2	-	TRBV6-1	TRBJ2-3	TGTGCCAGCAGTCCAACTAGCGCAACAACAGATACGCAGTATTTT	CASSPTSATTDTQYF
-	few	TRBV4-1	TRBJ2-5	TGCGCCAGCAGCCAAGATTCCTCCAGGGAGACCCAGTACTTC	CASSQDSSRETQYF
-	-	TRBV5-1	TRBJ2-5	TGCGCCAGCAGCTTGGGGGTTAGCGGACGTTTCCAAGAGACCCAGTACTTC	CASSLGVSGRFQETQYF
TRBD1	-	TRBV5-1	TRBJ2-1	TGCGCCAGCAGCCCGGGACAGGGGGCGAGTTCTAATGAGCAGTTCTTC	CASSPGQGASSNEQFF
TRBD2	few	TRBV9	TRBJ2-3	TGTGCCAGCAGCGTAGAAGCGGGGGGGCCTACAGATACGCAGTATTTT	CASSVEAGGPTDTQYF
-	few	TRBV28	TRBJ1-4	TGTGCCAGCAGTCCCCGGATCCGGCCGGATGAAAAACTGTTTTTT	CASSPRIRPDEKLFF
TRBD1	few	TRBV27	TRBJ1-1	TGTGCCAGCAGTCATTGGGACAGCTCGGGCACTGAAGCTTTCTTT	CASSHWDSSGTEAFF
TRBD1	few	TRBV16	TRBJ2-1	TGTGCCAGCAGCCAATTTGGCTGGACAGGGGATTTCAATGAGCAGTTCTTC	CASSQFGWTGDFNEQFF
-	-	TRBV27	TRBJ1-3	TGTGCCAGCAGTTTACAGGGGCTCTCTGGAAACACCGTATATTTT	CASSLQGLSGNTVYF
TRBD2	few	TRBV11-1	TRBJ2-1	TGTGCCAGCAGCACCCGGGGTAGCGGGGGTTCGATCTACAATGAGCAGTTCTTC	CASSTRGSGGSIYNEQFF
-	-	TRBV20-1	TRBJ2-1	TGCAGTGCCCGGTGGGTGATGCAGCCGGAATACAATGAGCAGTTCTTC	CSARWVMQPEYNEQFF
-	-	TRBV4-1	TRBJ2-3	TGCGCCAGCAGCCAAGATGGCGGCAGGGGTACAGATACGCAGTATTTT	CASSQDGGRGTDTQYF
-	few	TRBV4-2	TRBJ2-1	TGTGCCAGCAGCCAAGTCTTCATCCTGCGACGATCCTTTGTAGACAATGAGCAGTTCTTC	CASSQVFILRRSFVDNEQFF
-	many	TRBV7-2	TRBJ2-7	TGTGCCAGCAGCCAGCTGTCCGAGCAGTACTTC	CASSQLSEQYF
-	once	TRBV20-1	TRBJ2-5	TGCAGTGCTAGGAATATTTGGGCCCAGTACTTC	CSARNIWAQYF
-	-	TRBV7-8	TRBJ2-1	TGTGCCAGCAGCTTAGAATCCGATGAGCAGTTCTTC	CASSLESDEQFF
TRBD1	-	TRBV2	TRBJ2-7	TGTGCCACCAGGACAGGGGTCCCCTACGAGCAGTACTTC	CATRTGVPYEQYF
-	-	TRBV29-1	TRBJ2-5	TGCAGCGTCGAAAAAGGACACGGTTCGGAGACCCAGTACTTC	CSVEKGHGSETQYF
TRBD1	few	TRBV6-1	TRBJ1-1	TGTGCCAGCAGTCTAAGGGGGTTCCGGACAGGGGGCGAAGGTACTGAAGCTTTCTTT	CASSLRGFRTGGEGTEAFF
TRBD1	-	TRBV24-1	TRBJ1-2	TGTGCCACCAGTGATCCCCGGGACAGGATCTATGGCTACACCTTC	CATSDPRDRIYGYTF
-	-	TRBV3-1	TRBJ2-1	TGTGCCAGCAGCTCATACCAGCGGCAGTTCTTC	CASSSYQRQFF
TRBD2	-	TRBV4-3	TRBJ2-1	TGCGCCAGCAGCCAAGTTCTCCTAGCGGGGGACAATGAGCAGTTCTTC	CASSQVLLAGDNEQFF
TRBD1	-	TRBV2	TRBJ1-5	TGTGCCACTACAGACAGGGCTCAGCCCCAGCATTTT	CATTDRAQPQHF
-	few	TRBV20-1	TRBJ1-2	TGCAGTGCTAGTAGTATTCTTACCTATGGCTACACCTTC	CSASSILTYGYTF
-	-	TRBV25-1	TRBJ2-7	TGTGCCAGCAGTGAATGGGCAGGGGTCTCCTACGAGCAGTACTTC	CASSEWAGVSYEQYF
-	few	TRBV12-3/TRBV12-4	TRBJ2-1	TGTGCCAGCAGTTTTCAGGGACCTCAGGGAGGTGAGCAGTTCTTC	CASSFQGPQGGEQFF
-	-	TRBV24-1	TRBJ2-7	TGTGCCACCAGTGATTCTGCCAGGGGAAAAGTCCACGAGCAGTACTTC	CATSDSARGKVHEQYF
-	-	TRBV7-9	TRBJ2-7	TGTGCCAGCAGCCCCCAGCACGAATCCTACGAGCAGTACTTC	CASSPQHESYEQYF
-	once	TRBV15	TRBJ2-3	TGTGCCACCAGCAGAGAGGGGCTCATCCCAGATACGCAGTATTTT	CATSREGLIPDTQYF
TRBD2	-	TRBV14	TRBJ2-1	TGTGCCAGCAGCCCGAGACTAGCATTCAATGAGCAGTTCTTC	CASSPRLAFNEQFF
-	many	TRBV5-6	TRBJ2-1	TGTGCCAGCAGCTTCTCAGCGCTCTCCTACAATGAGCAGTTCTTC	CASSFSALSYNEQFF
-	-	TRBV27	TRBJ1-5	TGTGCCAGCAGTTTATCGGGGCGGGATGGCAATCAGCCCCAGCATTTT	CASSLSGRDGNQPQHF
-	few	TRBV10-2	TRBJ1-4	TGCGCCAGCAGCGACGGGCCCCCGAGGGAAAAACTGTTTTTT	CASSDGPPREKLFF
-	few	TRBV5-8	TRBJ2-1	TGTGCCAGCAGCTACCGGGACCTCCGGGGCAATGAGCAGTTCTTC	CASSYRDLRGNEQFF
TRBD1	-	TRBV10-1	TRBJ2-2	TGCGCCAGCAGTGAGTTTTACAGGGGCACCGGGGAGCTGTTTTTT	CASSEFYRGTGELFF
TRBD1	few	TRBV3-1	TRBJ2-5	TGTGCCAGCAGCCATCCCCGGGACAGGCCCCAAGAGACCCAGTACTTC	CASSHPRDRPQETQYF
-	-	TRBV9	TRBJ1-2	TGTGCCAGCAGCGTAAGCCCCCACGGTGCTAACTATGGCTACACCTTC	CASSVSPHGANYGYTF
-	few	TRBV3-1	TRBJ2-7	TGTGCCAGCAGCCAAGGACACCTCTCCTACGAGCAGTACTTC	CASSQGHLSYEQYF